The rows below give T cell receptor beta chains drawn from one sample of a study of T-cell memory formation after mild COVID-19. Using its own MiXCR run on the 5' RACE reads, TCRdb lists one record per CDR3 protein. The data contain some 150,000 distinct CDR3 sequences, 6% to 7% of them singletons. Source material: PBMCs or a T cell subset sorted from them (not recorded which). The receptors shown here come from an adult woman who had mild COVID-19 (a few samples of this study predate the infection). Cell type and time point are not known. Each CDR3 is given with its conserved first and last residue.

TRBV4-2 CASSQFAGAVSGYTF
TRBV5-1 CASSPSGLLTSPLHF
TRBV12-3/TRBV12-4 CASSLYGETQYF
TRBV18 CASRPSGSGEQYF
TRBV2 CASNGGEQYF
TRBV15 CATRNFQGPGTEAFF
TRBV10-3 CAISEVGEETQYF
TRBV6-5 CASSYSIAAGEKETQYF
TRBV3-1 CASSRKGTSGELFF
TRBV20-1 CSARGTASYGYTF
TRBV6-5 CASSYDRGPYEQYF
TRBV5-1 CASSLTSGSAGDEQFF
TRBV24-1 CATSNGQTKANYGYTF
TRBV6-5 CASRTDLAGHEQFF
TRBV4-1 CASSQDTGTGGRWGNQPQHF
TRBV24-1 CATSDSGGSGNTIYF
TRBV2 CASSAGYYEQYF
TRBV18 CASSPPPPEPQHF
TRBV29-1 CSVREGEKLFF
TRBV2 CASTHSGGTEAFF
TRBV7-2 CASSLRASGNTIYF
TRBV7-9 CASSATGQGHGYTF
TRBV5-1 CASSLRLRTGNTGELFF
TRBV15 CATSRVGGNEQFF
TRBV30 CAWTRSPSYEQYF
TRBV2 CASRTSRETQYF
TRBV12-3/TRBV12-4 CASSLLPGQGKETQYF
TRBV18 CASSPGQGETYGYTF
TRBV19 CASSRSGTGAYEQYF
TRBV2 CASSESGYQPQHF
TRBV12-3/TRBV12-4 CASTLSSGANVLTF
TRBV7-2 CASSLNAGNQPQHF
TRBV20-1 CSASPSGGAEQYF
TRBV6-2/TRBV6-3 CASREPLRGDTQYF
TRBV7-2 CASSPRAGTTYEQYF
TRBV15 CATSGGSAGNEQFF
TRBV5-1 CASSLDVTSSGTQYF
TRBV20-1 CSAGDREVRHTIYF
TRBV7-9 CASRGLAGPDTQYF
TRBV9 CASSAIQADTIYF
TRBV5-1 CASSAGTSGREFF
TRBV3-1 CASSQDSSLWQFF
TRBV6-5 CASSPSTGSNTEAFF
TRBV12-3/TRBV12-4 CASCRTNEKLFF
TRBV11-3 CASSGLDRRSEAFF
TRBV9 CASSVVGGMATDTQYF
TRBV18 CASSPQKQGPISGNTIYF
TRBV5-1 CASSFGGSVNTEAFF
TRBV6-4 CASSPTSGSIQYF
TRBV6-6 CASSPSGGLHSEQYF
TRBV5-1 CASSRSTSGGQETQYF
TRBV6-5 CASSLTAAYEQYF
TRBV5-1 CASSWGPRANEKLFF